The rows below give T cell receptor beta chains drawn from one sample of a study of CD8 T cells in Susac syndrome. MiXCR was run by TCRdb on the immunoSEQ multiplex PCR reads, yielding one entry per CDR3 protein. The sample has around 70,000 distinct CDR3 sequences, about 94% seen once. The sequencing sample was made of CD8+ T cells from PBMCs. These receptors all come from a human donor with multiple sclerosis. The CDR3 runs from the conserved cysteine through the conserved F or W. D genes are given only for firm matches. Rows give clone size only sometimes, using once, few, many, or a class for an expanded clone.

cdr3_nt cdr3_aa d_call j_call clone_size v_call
TGCAGCGTTAGGGACAGGGAGAGCACTGAAGCTTTCTTT CSVRDRESTEAFF TRBD1 TRBJ1-1 - TRBV29-1
TGTGCCACGGGACAGGGTTACGAGCAGTACTTC CATGQGYEQYF TRBD1 TRBJ2-7 - TRBV19
TGTGCCAGCACCCTAGCCAGCGGGATAGGCGAGCAGTACTTC CASTLASGIGEQYF TRBD2 TRBJ2-7 - TRBV6-5
TGTGCCAGCAGTCTGGACAGGGAAGTAAAGGGCTACACCTTC CASSLDREVKGYTF TRBD1 TRBJ1-2 - TRBV9
TGTGCCAGCAGCCAAGATGGGCTAGCGTTCCAAGAGACCCAGTACTTC CASSQDGLAFQETQYF - TRBJ2-5 - TRBV3-1
TGCAGCGTTGATGGCCAGGGAAGATACAATGAGCAGTTCTTC CSVDGQGRYNEQFF - TRBJ2-1 - TRBV29-1
TGTGCCAGCAGTTTATCGGGAGATGAGCAGTTCTTC CASSLSGDEQFF - TRBJ2-1 - TRBV27
TGTGCCAGCAGCTTGGATGCGGACAGGGGGCTGGAGCAGTACTTC CASSLDADRGLEQYF TRBD1 TRBJ2-7 - TRBV5-4
TGTGCCAGCATGATGGAGGGCAATAGCAATCAGCCCCAGCATTTT CASMMEGNSNQPQHF - TRBJ1-5 few TRBV27
TGCAGTGCTTCGGGGACAGGGAGCAATCAGCCCCAGCATTTT CSASGTGSNQPQHF TRBD1 TRBJ1-5 - TRBV20-1
TGTGCCTGGAGCCCTCTTGAAGATACGCAGTATTTT CAWSPLEDTQYF - TRBJ2-3 - TRBV30
TGTGCCAGCACCCGGGACCTCTACGAGCAGTACTTC CASTRDLYEQYF - TRBJ2-7 - TRBV2
TGTGCCAGCAGCTCAATGGGGGGGCAAGAGACCCAGTACTTC CASSSMGGQETQYF TRBD2 TRBJ2-5 - TRBV9
TGTGCCAGCAGTCAAGCAGCGGGGGGGAAAGATACGCAGTATTTT CASSQAAGGKDTQYF TRBD2 TRBJ2-3 - TRBV12-3/TRBV12-4
TGTGCCAGCAGTTTGCGGCGGATACACGGAAAATACAATGAGCAGTTCTTC CASSLRRIHGKYNEQFF - TRBJ2-1 - TRBV7-6
TGTGCCAGCAGTTCGACAGGGATGACCTACGAGCAGTACTTC CASSSTGMTYEQYF TRBD1 TRBJ2-7 - TRBV28
TGTGCCAGCAGTTTAAGGTCAGACCAAGAGACCCAGTACTTC CASSLRSDQETQYF - TRBJ2-5 - TRBV12-3/TRBV12-4
TGTGCCAGCAGCGGAGCGGGGGCAGATACGCAGTATTTT CASSGAGADTQYF TRBD2 TRBJ2-3 - TRBV7-2
TGTGCCAGCAGCTCAAGACAAAACACCGGGGAGCTGTTTTTT CASSSRQNTGELFF - TRBJ2-2 - TRBV11-2
TGCAGCGACAGGGGGCGAGGGTCGGGAGAGACCCAGTACTTC CSDRGRGSGETQYF TRBD1 TRBJ2-5 once TRBV29-1